Shown below are 9 T cell receptor beta chains from a single sample sequenced in a study of identical twins. MiXCR, applied by TCRdb to the 5' RACE reads, yields one record per CDR3 protein. In the table there are about 530,000 distinct CDR3 sequences, around 20% of which are singletons. These same records also appear under a second study, on yellow fever vaccine responses in identical twins.

The sequenced sample consisted of CD4+ T cells sorted from blood. Source of these receptors: a woman in her late teens or twenties in good health.

The chain employs TRBV28 and TRBJ1-5; D might be TRBD1 (5 bases). Germline CDR1 reads MDHEN; CDR2 reads SYDVKM. The CDR3 is made up of 15 amino acids. Trimming removed 5 bases from V and 9 bases from J, with 20 bases in between. As DNA, the CDR3 is TGTGCCAGCAGTAACAGGCCGGATTTATTGGCGCCCCAGCATTTT. It specifies CASSNRPDLLAPQHF.

This clonotype has a handful of counts. The CDR3 spells CAIRSSGGTTGELFF. The DNA of the CDR3 is TGTGCCATCAGATCTAGCGGGGGGACCACCGGGGAGCTGTTTTTT. The rearrangement joins TRBV10-3 to TRBJ2-2; 11 bases are a match to TRBD2. The length of the CDR3 is 15 residues. Germline loops: CDR1 ENHRY, CDR2 SYGVKD. The trim removed 6 bases at V and 4 bases at J, leaving 4 bases unmatched.

The rearrangement joins TRBV7-2 to TRBJ2-2, with TRBD2 matching over 7 bases. This CDR3 region has 14 residues. Unmatched junction bases numbered 7, after V lost 6 bases and J lost 6 bases. Germline V lookup: CDR1 SGHTA, CDR2 FQGNSA. The CDR3 DNA follows: TGTGCCAGCAGGACGACTAGCTTTGCCGGGGAGCTGTTTTTT. It is translated as CASRTTSFAGELFF.

The chain links TRBV20-1 to TRBJ2-2; a weak D match, TRBD2 (6 bases). This CDR3 has 16 residues. Germline assignment: CDR1 DFQATT and CDR2 SNEGSKA (reference sequence). V dropped 1 base and J dropped 1 base, with 13 bases sitting between them. CDR3: CSARALPGVNTGELFF. DNA of the CDR3: TGCAGTGCTAGAGCTCTACCGGGGGTGAACACCGGGGAGCTGTTTTTT.

This chain links TRBV7-8 with TRBJ1-6, with 9 bases that match TRBD1. V gave up 5 bases and J gave up 14 bases; unmatched junction bases: 13. The CDR3 extends over 15 amino acids. The V gene's germline CDR1 is SGHVS and CDR2 FQNEAQ. DNA of the CDR3: TGTGCCAGCAGCCCCGGGACAGGGAGCTTTTGGACCCTCCACTTT. Its protein is CASSPGTGSFWTLHF.

This clonotype turned up a few times. V gene TRBV12-3 or TRBV12-4 combines with J gene TRBJ2-7, with 9 bases that match TRBD1. The CDR3 totals 15 residues. The junction had 11 bases not matched to a gene; V was cut back by 5 bases and J by 6 bases. Here the CDR3 reads CASSLRQGEISEQYF. The CDR3, as DNA: TGTGCCAGCAGTCTACGACAGGGGGAGATCTCCGAGCAGTACTTC.

V gene TRBV5-1 combines with J gene TRBJ2-1, with 9 nucleotides matching TRBD2. This CDR3 spans 16 amino acids. V shed 4 bases, J shed 1 base, and the junction held 6 bases outside the gene matches. Germline CDR1 and CDR2: SGHRS and YFSETQ. The CDR3 DNA reads TGCGCCAGCAGCGTGGGGACTAGCTCTTCCTACAATGAGCAGTTCTTC. This gives the protein CASSVGTSSSYNEQFF.

This clonotype was counted between two and nine times. The chain uses TRBV2 and TRBJ2-1, with D unclear. The CDR3 is 11 amino acids. The germline CDR1 and CDR2 sequences are SNHLY and FYNNEI. The V gene lost 6 bases and the J gene lost 6 bases, with 6 bases spanning the gap. The CDR3 protein is CASRGFNEQFF. In DNA, the CDR3 is TGTGCCAGCAGAGGGTTCAATGAGCAGTTCTTC.

The genes are TRBV6-1 and TRBJ1-6; D unresolved. This CDR3 region has 15 residues. Trimming stripped 5 bases from V and 2 bases from J, with 10 bases between. Per germline, CDR1 MNHNS and CDR2 SASEGT. As DNA, the CDR3 is TGTGCCAGCAGTAGTTATCCCGCCTATAATTCACCCCTCCACTTT. Translated: CASSSYPAYNSPLHF.